This TCR beta chain is drawn from a study of shared clonotypes between healthy human individuals. The study, taken as a whole, reports: Only a few donors were included, so the genetic and exposure-history diversity represented was limited.

Worth noting for this clone: As yet, its antigen is unknown.

Using immunoSEQ multiplex PCR, the repertoire was profiled, and TCRdb retains in-frame clones only, with some absent. This table has approximately 640,000 clones, roughly 87% appearing once. V was clipped by 2 bases and J by 1 base, with 8 bases between them. Germline CDR1 and CDR2: MNHNS and SASEGT. This CDR3 is built from 14 residues. The rearrangement joins TRBV6-1 to TRBJ1-1, with D hard to call. The material sequenced was memory CD8+ T cells from PBMCs. The subset is: CD45RO+ cells pooled with CCR7-negative TemRA cells. The receptor was isolated from a man younger than 35 in good health. Some clones in this sample may be carry-over from other donors' samples. As DNA, the CDR3 is TGTGCCAGCAGTGAACGGGGTAGGAACACTGAAGCTTTCTTT. As protein: CASSERGRNTEAFF.